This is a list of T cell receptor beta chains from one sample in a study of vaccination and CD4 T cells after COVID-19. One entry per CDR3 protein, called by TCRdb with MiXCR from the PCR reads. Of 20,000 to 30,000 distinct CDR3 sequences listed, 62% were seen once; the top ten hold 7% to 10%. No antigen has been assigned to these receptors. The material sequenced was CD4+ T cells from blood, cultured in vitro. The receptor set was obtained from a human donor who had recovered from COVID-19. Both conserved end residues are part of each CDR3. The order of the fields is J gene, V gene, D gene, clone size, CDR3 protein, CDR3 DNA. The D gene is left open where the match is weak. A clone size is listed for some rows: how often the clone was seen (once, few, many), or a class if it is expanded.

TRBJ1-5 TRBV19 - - CASSSRTVTYQPQHF TGTGCCAGTAGTTCCAGGACTGTAACGTATCAGCCCCAGCATTTT
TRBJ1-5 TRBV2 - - CASRSGGQGNQPQHF TGTGCCAGCAGAAGCGGGGGGCAGGGAAATCAGCCCCAGCATTTT
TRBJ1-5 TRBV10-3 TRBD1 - CAIKAGAGGQPQHF TGTGCCATCAAAGCGGGAGCAGGGGGGCAGCCCCAGCATTTT
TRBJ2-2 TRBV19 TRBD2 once CASGTSGRSGTGELFF TGTGCCAGTGGGACTAGCGGGAGATCAGGGACCGGGGAGCTGTTTTTT
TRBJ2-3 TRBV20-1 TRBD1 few CSAREGFGTGLDTQYF TGCAGTGCTAGAGAAGGATTTGGGACAGGGCTGGATACGCAGTATTTT
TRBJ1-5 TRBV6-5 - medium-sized CASSYSGQLNQPQHF TGTGCCAGCAGTTACAGCGGACAGCTCAATCAGCCCCAGCATTTT
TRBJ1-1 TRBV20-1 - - CSARDYTGMGEAFF TGCAGTGCTAGAGATTATACGGGAATGGGTGAAGCTTTCTTT
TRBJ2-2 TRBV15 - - CATSRGRGRGTGELFF TGTGCCACCAGCAGAGGGAGGGGGCGCGGAACCGGGGAGCTGTTTTTT
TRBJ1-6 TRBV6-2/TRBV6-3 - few CASSYSIGVRNSPLHF TGTGCCAGCAGTTACTCGATCGGCGTACGGAATTCACCCCTCCACTTT
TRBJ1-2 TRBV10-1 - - CASSEPNGGQGRAPYGYTF TGCGCCAGCAGTGAGCCGAACGGAGGGCAGGGTAGGGCCCCCTATGGCTACACCTTC
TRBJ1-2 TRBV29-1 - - CSVDGQGFGYTF TGCAGCGTTGACGGGCAGGGTTTTGGCTACACCTTC
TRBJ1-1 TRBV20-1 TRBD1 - CSARRTGNTEAFF TGCAGTGCCCGGAGGACAGGGAACACTGAAGCTTTCTTT
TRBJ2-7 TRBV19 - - CASRGTLIYEQYF TGTGCCAGTAGAGGGACTTTAATCTACGAGCAGTACTTC
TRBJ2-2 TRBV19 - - CASNYGGPNTGELFF TGTGCCAGTAATTACGGGGGTCCGAACACCGGGGAGCTGTTTTTT
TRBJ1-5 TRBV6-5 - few CASSYGRESKPQHF TGTGCCAGCAGTTACGGGCGGGAGAGCAAGCCCCAGCATTTT
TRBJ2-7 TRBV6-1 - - CASSTRDSSYEQYF TGTGCCAGCAGTACCCGGGATTCCTCCTACGAGCAGTACTTC
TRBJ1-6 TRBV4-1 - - CASSPLVVNSPLHF TGCGCCAGCAGCCCTTTGGTGGTAAATTCACCCCTCCACTTT
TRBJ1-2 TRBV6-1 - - CASSGYGYGYTF TGTGCCAGCAGTGGCTACGGGTATGGCTACACCTTC
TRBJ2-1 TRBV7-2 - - CASSLFGSHNEQFF TGTGCCAGCAGCCTCTTCGGGAGCCACAATGAGCAGTTCTTC
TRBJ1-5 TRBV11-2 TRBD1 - CASSLGTGHNQPQHF TGTGCCAGCAGCTTAGGGACAGGTCACAATCAGCCCCAGCATTTT
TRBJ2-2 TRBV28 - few CASLRQLTGWVLFF TGTGCCAGCCTTAGACAGCTCACCGGTTGGGTGCTGTTTTTT
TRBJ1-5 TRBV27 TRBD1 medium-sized CASSFTGAFNQPQHF TGTGCCAGCAGCTTTACAGGGGCCTTCAATCAGCCCCAGCATTTT
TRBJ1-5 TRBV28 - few CASSLRGGRYQPQHF TGTGCCAGCAGTTTAAGGGGTGGGAGGTATCAGCCCCAGCATTTT
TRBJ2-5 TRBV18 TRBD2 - CASSPLLLAGHQETQYF TGTGCCAGCTCACCACTCTTGCTAGCGGGCCACCAAGAGACCCAGTACTTC
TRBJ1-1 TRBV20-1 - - CSAYRGAMNTEAFF TGCAGTGCCTACCGAGGGGCAATGAACACTGAAGCTTTCTTT